A selection of T cell receptor beta chains follows, all from one sample in a study of CD8 T cells in ankylosing spondylitis. One entry per CDR3 protein, called by TCRdb with MiXCR from the 5' RACE reads. The repertoire holds 290,000 or so distinct CDR3 sequences, with around 20% as singletons. The sequencing input was blood, either unsorted or a sorted T cell fraction (not recorded which). Receptors originate from a female donor with ankylosing spondylitis or in good health (not recorded which). The CDR3 runs from the conserved cysteine through the conserved F or W. A D gene is named only where the DNA matches it firmly. Part of the rows lack a size; the others show once, few, many or a class for expanded clones.

TRBD2	TRBV2	15	.	TRBJ2-1	TGTGCCAGCAGTGAAGCGGGACTACCTAACAATGAGCAGTTCTTC	CASSEAGLPNNEQFF
TRBD2	TRBV5-1	16	.	TRBJ2-1	TGCGCCAGCAGCTCCGGGACTAGCGGGAGGGCCAGTGAGCAGTTCTTC	CASSSGTSGRASEQFF
.	TRBV7-8	14	.	TRBJ2-2	.	CASSFWEVGELFFF
.	TRBV7-9	12	.	TRBJ1-6	TGTGCCAGCAGGGCCCTGAATTCACCCCTCCACTTT	CASRALNSPLHF
.	TRBV12-3/TRBV12-4	15	.	TRBJ2-3	TGTGCCAGCACTCCTCAGGGGGGTAGCACAGATACGCAGTATTTT	CASTPQGGSTDTQYF
.	TRBV29-1	14	many	TRBJ2-1	TGCAGCGTTGGAAGAGTTAGCTCCTACAATGAGCAGTTCTTC	CSVGRVSSYNEQFF
.	TRBV5-1	15	.	TRBJ2-4	TGCGCCAGCAGCTTGGTGTTCGGCGGCAAAAACATTCAGTACTTC	CASSLVFGGKNIQYF
.	TRBV29-1	15	few	TRBJ2-5	TGCAGCGTGAGTCCTTCCCAGGGGCCAAGAGAGACCCAGTACTTC	CSVSPSQGPRETQYF
TRBD2	TRBV6-1	14	.	TRBJ2-7	TGTGCCAGCAGGCGTAGCGGGGGGAACTACGAGCAGTACTTC	CASRRSGGNYEQYF
.	TRBV20-1	13	.	TRBJ1-1	TGCAGTGCTAGAGAGTGGGGGAGAACTGAAGCTTTCTTT	CSAREWGRTEAFF
.	TRBV10-3	13	.	TRBJ2-5	TGTGCCATCAAGGCAGTGGAAGAAGAGACCCAGTACTTC	CAIKAVEEETQYF
.	TRBV20-1	16	few	TRBJ2-5	TGCAGTGCTACCCCAGCTTTACTCCTACATAGGGAGACCCAGTACTTC	CSATPALLLHRETQYF
.	TRBV5-1	17	.	TRBJ1-6	TGCGCCAGCAGCGGGCCCGGGACACGTAGTTGGAACTCCCCCCTCCACTTT	CASSGPGTRSWNSPLHF
.	TRBV6-5	12	.	TRBJ1-1	TGTGCCAGCCATCGGTCGGACACTGAAGCTTTCTTT	CASHRSDTEAFF
.	TRBV25-1	13	once	TRBJ2-3	TGTGCCAGCAGTGAATCGTTGATAGCGGAGCAGTATTTT	CASSESLIAEQYF
TRBD2	TRBV20-1	14	many	TRBJ2-3	TGCAGTGCTCTCCGGACTAGCGGGAAACCTACGCAGTATTTT	CSALRTSGKPTQYF
TRBD1	TRBV20-1	15	few	TRBJ2-5	TGCAGTGCTAGAGGAGACAGGGGGAGTAAAGAGACCCAGTACTTC	CSARGDRGSKETQYF
TRBD2	TRBV28	15	few	TRBJ2-3	TGTGCCAGCAGTTTAAGCGGGAGTGAAACAGATACGCAGTATTTT	CASSLSGSETDTQYF
TRBD2	TRBV12-3/TRBV12-4	14	many	TRBJ2-1	TGTGCCAGCACCCCGGGACTAGCGTTCAATGAGCAGTTCTTC	CASTPGLAFNEQFF
TRBD1	TRBV7-2	16	few	TRBJ2-6	TGTGCCAGCAGCTCGGACAGGCTACTTGGGGCCAACGTCCTGACTTTC	CASSSDRLLGANVLTF
.	TRBV7-2	14	many	TRBJ1-1	TGTGCCAGCAGCTTCCCCTATAAGAACACTGAAGCTTTCTTT	CASSFPYKNTEAFF
.	TRBV20-1	12	few	TRBJ1-5	TGCAGTGCTAGTGGGGGGTTCGTGCCCCAGCATTTT	CSASGGFVPQHF
.	TRBV9	14	.	TRBJ2-1	TGTGCCAGCAGCGTTGACGACAGCTACAATGAGCAGTTCTTC	CASSVDDSYNEQFF
.	TRBV5-1	16	.	TRBJ1-6	TGCGCCAGCAGCTTGGCTACGGCCCGGCCGAGGTCACCCCTCCACTTT	CASSLATARPRSPLHF
.	TRBV9	16	.	TRBJ2-7	TGTGCCAGCAGCGTAGTGGGCGGGGCTTCACTCTACGAGCAGTACTTC	CASSVVGGASLYEQYF
.	TRBV20-1	11	many	TRBJ1-6	TGCAGTGCAGGGCTCAATTCACCCCTCCACTTT	CSAGLNSPLHF
TRBD2	TRBV7-2	17	few	TRBJ2-7	TGTGCCAGCAGCTTTTCCGGGGAGGGGATCTTCTCCTACGAGCAGTACTTC	CASSFSGEGIFSYEQYF
TRBD1	TRBV28	16	.	TRBJ2-3	TGTGCCAGCAGTTTTTTAGGACAGGGAACGGCAGATACGCAGTATTTT	CASSFLGQGTADTQYF
.	TRBV20-1	15	few	TRBJ2-1	TGCAGTGCTTCAACCGGGACCCCGACCTACAATGAGCAGTTCTTC	CSASTGTPTYNEQFF
TRBD2	TRBV20-1	15	.	TRBJ2-1	TGCAGTGCGTCCAAGCGGGGGGGAGCCTACAATGAGCAGTTCTTC	CSASKRGGAYNEQFF
.	TRBV15	14	few	TRBJ1-1	TGTGCCACCAGCAGAGGAGGGCGGTCGACTGAAGCTTTCTTT	CATSRGGRSTEAFF
TRBD1	TRBV6-2/TRBV6-3	12	few	TRBJ1-1	TGTGCCAGCTTTGACAGGGACACTGAAGCTTTCTTT	CASFDRDTEAFF
.	TRBV6-5	17	.	TRBJ2-7	TGTGCCAGCAGTTACAAGAGAAGGGGAACGAGCTCCTACGAGCAGTACTTC	CASSYKRRGTSSYEQYF
.	TRBV7-9	13	.	TRBJ1-4	TGTGCCAGCAGCTTAGTCGCTAATGAAAAACTGTTTTTT	CASSLVANEKLFF
TRBD2	TRBV5-1	13	.	TRBJ2-3	TGCGCCAGCGGGGGACTAGCGACAGATACGCAGTATTTT	CASGGLATDTQYF
TRBD2	TRBV20-1	14	.	TRBJ2-1	TGCAGTGCTAAGAGGAGCGGGAGTAGGTATGAGCAGTTCTTC	CSAKRSGSRYEQFF
TRBD1	TRBV12-3/TRBV12-4	13	.	TRBJ2-7	TGTGCCAGCAGGCCAGGGGGTAGCTACGAGCAGTACTTC	CASRPGGSYEQYF
.	TRBV30	15	.	TRBJ1-2	TGTGCCTGGAGTGTAAGGCGGATACCTTTATATGGCTACACCTTC	CAWSVRRIPLYGYTF
.	TRBV6-1	15	few	TRBJ2-7	TGTGCCAGCAGTCCCGCCGGAACAACGGGTGGCGAGCAGTACTTC	CASSPAGTTGGEQYF
.	TRBV25-1	16	.	TRBJ1-4	TGTGCCAGCAAGGCCGGCCCTCCCCGGACTAATGAAAAACTGTTTTTT	CASKAGPPRTNEKLFF
.	TRBV20-1	16	.	TRBJ1-5	TGCAGTGCTGGAAGTTGGTTACAATATAGCAATCAGCCCCAGCATTTT	CSAGSWLQYSNQPQHF
TRBD1	TRBV4-3	15	few	TRBJ1-2	TGCGCCAGCAGCCGTGACAGGGCCCCCAACTATGGCTACACCTTC	CASSRDRAPNYGYTF
.	TRBV12-3/TRBV12-4	15	few	TRBJ2-3	TGTGCCAGCAGTTTAGCCCGCTTGGGGGCAGATACGCAGTATTTT	CASSLARLGADTQYF
.	TRBV7-2	11	few	TRBJ2-1	TGTGCCAGCAGCTTGCTTTTTGAGCAGTTCTTC	CASSLLFEQFF
TRBD2	TRBV10-3	18	few	TRBJ2-3	TGTGCCATCAGTGGTTACTATCCGGCTAGCGGTAACACAGATACGCAGTATTTT	CAISGYYPASGNTDTQYF
.	TRBV9	16	.	TRBJ2-7	TGTGCCAGCAGCGAGGGGGTTATGCGGGCCACCTACGAGCAGTACTTC	CASSEGVMRATYEQYF
TRBD2	TRBV5-1	16	.	TRBJ2-1	TGCGCCAGCAGCCTCAACGGACTAGCGGGAGACCATGAGCAGTTCTTC	CASSLNGLAGDHEQFF
.	TRBV29-1	11	many	TRBJ1-2	TGCAGCGTTGAAGAATCGCATGGCTACACCTTC	CSVEESHGYTF
.	TRBV6-1	13	once	TRBJ1-1	TGTGCCAGCACCCCCCGAGTGGGAATTGAAGCTTTCTTT	CASTPRVGIEAFF
TRBD2	TRBV6-6	13	few	TRBJ2-5	TGTGCCAGCAGTCTAACTAGCGATGAGACCCAGTACTTC	CASSLTSDETQYF
.	TRBV7-2	15	few	TRBJ2-7	TGTGCCAGCAGCTTTGATTTTAGCGGAAACTACGAGCAGTACTTC	CASSFDFSGNYEQYF
.	TRBV5-1	15	once	TRBJ1-4	TGCGCCAGCAGCTTGGCCGAGGGGCGAGGGGAAAAACTGTTTTTT	CASSLAEGRGEKLFF
TRBD2	TRBV20-1	16	.	TRBJ2-1	TGCAGTGCTCAGGAGGGGGCTCTACTAGCGGGAGTTGGGCAGTTCTTC	CSAQEGALLAGVGQFF
.	TRBV6-1	15	.	TRBJ2-6	TGTGCCAGCAGGGGCTCAAGGTCTGGGGCCAACGTCCTGACTTTC	CASRGSRSGANVLTF
TRBD2	TRBV6-1	18	few	TRBJ2-1	TGTGCCAGCAGCAAATCTAATGGAGCGGGAAGTAAGTGGAATGAGCAGTTCTTC	CASSKSNGAGSKWNEQFF
.	TRBV7-2	11	few	TRBJ2-7	TGTGCCAGCAGCGCCCAATACGAGCAGTACTTC	CASSAQYEQYF
.	TRBV20-1	13	many	TRBJ2-5	TGCAGTGCTCCCCGACCCCAGCGAGAGACCCAGTACTTC	CSAPRPQRETQYF
TRBD1	TRBV4-3	16	.	TRBJ1-5	TGCGCCAGCAGCCAAGGATGGGACAGGGTCGAACAGCCCCAGCATTTT	CASSQGWDRVEQPQHF
.	TRBV27	15	.	TRBJ2-5	TGTGCCAGCAGTCGGGTAGCGGTTATGGGAGAGACCCAGTACTTC	CASSRVAVMGETQYF